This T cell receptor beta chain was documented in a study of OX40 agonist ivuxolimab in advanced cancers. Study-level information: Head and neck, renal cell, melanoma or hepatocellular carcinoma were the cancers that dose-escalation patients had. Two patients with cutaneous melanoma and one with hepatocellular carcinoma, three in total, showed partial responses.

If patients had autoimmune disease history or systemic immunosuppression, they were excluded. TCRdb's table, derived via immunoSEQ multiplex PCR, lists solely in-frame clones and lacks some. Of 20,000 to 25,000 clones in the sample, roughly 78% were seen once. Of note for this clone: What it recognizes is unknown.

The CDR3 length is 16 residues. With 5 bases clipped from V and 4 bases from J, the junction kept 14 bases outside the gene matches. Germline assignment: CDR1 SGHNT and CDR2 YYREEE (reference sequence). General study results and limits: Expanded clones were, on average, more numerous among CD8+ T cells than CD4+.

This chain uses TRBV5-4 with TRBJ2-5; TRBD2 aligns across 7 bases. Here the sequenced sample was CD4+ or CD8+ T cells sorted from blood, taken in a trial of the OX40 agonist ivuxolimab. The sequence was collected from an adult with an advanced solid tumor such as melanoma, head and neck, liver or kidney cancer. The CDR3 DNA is TGTGCCAGCAGTTTACCGGGACTATCGGGAGGAGAGACCCAGTACTTC. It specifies CASSLPGLSGGETQYF.